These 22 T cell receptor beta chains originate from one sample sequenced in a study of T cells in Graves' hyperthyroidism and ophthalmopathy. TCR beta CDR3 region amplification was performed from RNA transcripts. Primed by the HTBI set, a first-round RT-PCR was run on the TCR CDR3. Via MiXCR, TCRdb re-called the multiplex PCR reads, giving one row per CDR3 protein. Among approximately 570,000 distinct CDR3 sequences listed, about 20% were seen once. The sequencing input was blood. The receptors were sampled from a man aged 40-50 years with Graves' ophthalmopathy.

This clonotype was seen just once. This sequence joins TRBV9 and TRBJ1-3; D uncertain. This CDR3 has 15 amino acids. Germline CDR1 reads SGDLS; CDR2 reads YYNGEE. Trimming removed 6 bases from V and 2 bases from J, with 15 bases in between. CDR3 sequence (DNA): TGTGCCAGCACCCCCGAAAAGAGTCCTGGAAACACCATATATTTT. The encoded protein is CASTPEKSPGNTIYF.

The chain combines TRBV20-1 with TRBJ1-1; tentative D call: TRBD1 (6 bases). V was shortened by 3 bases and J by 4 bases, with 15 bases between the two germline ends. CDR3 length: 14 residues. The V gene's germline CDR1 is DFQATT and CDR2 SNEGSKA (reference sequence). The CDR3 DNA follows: TGCAGTGCTAGGGTTCGGGGGGCGCTCACTGAAGCTTTCTTT. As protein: CSARVRGALTEAFF.

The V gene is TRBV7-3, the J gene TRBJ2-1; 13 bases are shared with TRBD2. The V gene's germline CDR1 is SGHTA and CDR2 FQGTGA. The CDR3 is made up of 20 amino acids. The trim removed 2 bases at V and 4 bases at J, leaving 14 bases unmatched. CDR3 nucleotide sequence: TGTGCCAGCAGCTTAGGAGTTCCCGGACTAGCGGGAGTATGGTACAATGAGCAGTTCTTC. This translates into CASSLGVPGLAGVWYNEQFF.

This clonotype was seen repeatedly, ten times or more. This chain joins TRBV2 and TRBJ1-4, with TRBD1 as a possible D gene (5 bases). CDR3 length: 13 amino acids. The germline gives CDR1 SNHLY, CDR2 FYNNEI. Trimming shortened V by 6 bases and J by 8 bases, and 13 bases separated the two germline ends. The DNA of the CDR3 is TGTGCCAGCAGGTTACTAGCAGGGGAAAAACTGTTTTTT. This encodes CASRLLAGEKLFF.

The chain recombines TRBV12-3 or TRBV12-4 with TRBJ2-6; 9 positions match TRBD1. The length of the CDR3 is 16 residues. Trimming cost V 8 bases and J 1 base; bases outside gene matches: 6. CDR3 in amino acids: CASVSGQGSGANVLTF. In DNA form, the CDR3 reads TGTGCCAGCGTTTCCGGACAGGGGTCTGGGGCCAACGTCCTGACTTTC.

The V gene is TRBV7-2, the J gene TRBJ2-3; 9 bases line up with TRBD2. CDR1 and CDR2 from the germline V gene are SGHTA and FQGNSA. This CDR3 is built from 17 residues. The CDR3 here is CAVNSPRREGPPDTQYF. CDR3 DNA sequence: TGTGCGGTAAATTCTCCGAGGCGGGAGGGTCCCCCAGATACGCAGTATTTT.

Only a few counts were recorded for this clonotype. The CDR3 spells CASSGREGVYGYTF. In DNA form, the CDR3 reads TGTGCCAGCAGCGGGAGGGAGGGCGTCTATGGCTACACCTTC. The genes are TRBV7-9 and TRBJ1-2, with unresolved D. V was cut by 5 bases and J by 4 bases, with 14 bases left in between. This CDR3 is 14 amino acids long. From germline, CDR1 is SEHNR and CDR2 FQNEAQ (reference sequence).

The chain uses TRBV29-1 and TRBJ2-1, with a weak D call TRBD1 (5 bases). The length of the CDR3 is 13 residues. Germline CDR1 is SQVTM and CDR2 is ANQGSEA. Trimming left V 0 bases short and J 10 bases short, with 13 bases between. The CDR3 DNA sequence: TGCAGCGTTGAAGATCCTCAGGGTGGAGAGCAGTTCTTC. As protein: CSVEDPQGGEQFF.

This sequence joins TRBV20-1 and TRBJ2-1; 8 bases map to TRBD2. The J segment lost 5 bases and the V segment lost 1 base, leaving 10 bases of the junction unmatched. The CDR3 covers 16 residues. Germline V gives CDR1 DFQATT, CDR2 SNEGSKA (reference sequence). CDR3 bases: TGCAGTGCTAGAGGAGCTGGACGGGAGGGGCACAATGAGCAGTTCTTC. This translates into CSARGAGREGHNEQFF.

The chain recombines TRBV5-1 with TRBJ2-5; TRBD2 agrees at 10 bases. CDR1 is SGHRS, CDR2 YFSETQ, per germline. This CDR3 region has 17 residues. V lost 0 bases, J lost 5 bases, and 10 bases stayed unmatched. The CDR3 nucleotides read TGCGCCAGCAGCTTGGGACTAGCGGGTGCCCTCGGGGAGACCCAGTACTTC. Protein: CASSLGLAGALGETQYF.

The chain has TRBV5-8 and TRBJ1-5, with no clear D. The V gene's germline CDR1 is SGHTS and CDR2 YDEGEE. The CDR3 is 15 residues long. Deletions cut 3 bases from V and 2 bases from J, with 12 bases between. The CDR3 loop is CASSSPGRGNQPQHF. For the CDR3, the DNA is TGTGCCAGCAGCTCCCCGGGCCGGGGCAATCAGCCCCAGCATTTT.

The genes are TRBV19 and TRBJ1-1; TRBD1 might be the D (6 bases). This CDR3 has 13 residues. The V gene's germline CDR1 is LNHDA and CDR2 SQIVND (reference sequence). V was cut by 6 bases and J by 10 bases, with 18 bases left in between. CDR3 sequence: CASSKDSAYGAFF. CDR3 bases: TGTGCCAGTAGCAAGGACAGCGCCTATGGAGCTTTCTTT.

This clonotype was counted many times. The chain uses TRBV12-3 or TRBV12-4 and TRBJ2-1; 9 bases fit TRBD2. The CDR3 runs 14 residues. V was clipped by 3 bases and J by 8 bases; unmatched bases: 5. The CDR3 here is CASSFSGSHDEQFF. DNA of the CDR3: TGTGCCAGCAGTTTTAGCGGGAGTCACGATGAGCAGTTCTTC.

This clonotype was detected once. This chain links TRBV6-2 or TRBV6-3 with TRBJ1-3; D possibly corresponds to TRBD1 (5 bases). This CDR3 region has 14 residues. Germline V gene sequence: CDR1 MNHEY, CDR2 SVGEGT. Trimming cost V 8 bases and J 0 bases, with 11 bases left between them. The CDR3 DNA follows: TGTGCCAGCGCCACAGGCAGCTCTGGAAACACCATATATTTT. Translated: CASATGSSGNTIYF.

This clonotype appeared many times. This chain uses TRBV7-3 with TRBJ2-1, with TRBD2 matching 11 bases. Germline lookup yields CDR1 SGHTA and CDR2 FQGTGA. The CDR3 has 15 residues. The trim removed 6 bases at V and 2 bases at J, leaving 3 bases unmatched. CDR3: CASRLAGGTYNEQFF. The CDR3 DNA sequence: TGTGCCAGCAGGCTAGCGGGGGGAACCTACAATGAGCAGTTCTTC.

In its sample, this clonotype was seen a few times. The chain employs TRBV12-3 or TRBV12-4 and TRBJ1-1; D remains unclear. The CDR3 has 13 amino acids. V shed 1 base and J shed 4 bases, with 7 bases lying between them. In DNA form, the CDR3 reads TGTGCCAGCAGTTTAGGTCAGGCCACTGAAGCTTTCTTT. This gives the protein CASSLGQATEAFF.

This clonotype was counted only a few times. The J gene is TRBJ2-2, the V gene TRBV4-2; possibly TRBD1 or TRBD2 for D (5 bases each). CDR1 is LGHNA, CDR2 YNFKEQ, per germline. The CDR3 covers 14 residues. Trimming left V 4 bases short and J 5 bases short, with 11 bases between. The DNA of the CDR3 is TGTGCCAGCAGCCCGGGACCTCCGACCGGGGAGCTGTTTTTT. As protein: CASSPGPPTGELFF.

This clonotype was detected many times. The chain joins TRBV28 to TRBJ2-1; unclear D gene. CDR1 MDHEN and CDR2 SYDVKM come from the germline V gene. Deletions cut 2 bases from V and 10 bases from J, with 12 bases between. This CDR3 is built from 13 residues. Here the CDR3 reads CASSLQSLGEQFF. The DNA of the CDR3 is TGTGCCAGCAGTTTACAGAGCCTGGGCGAGCAGTTCTTC.

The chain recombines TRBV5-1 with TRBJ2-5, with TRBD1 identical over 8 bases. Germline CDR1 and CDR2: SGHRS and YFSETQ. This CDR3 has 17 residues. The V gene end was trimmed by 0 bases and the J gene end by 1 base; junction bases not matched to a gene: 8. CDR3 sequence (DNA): TGCGCCAGCAGCTTGGACGAGACAGGGGTTTTCCAAGAGACCCAGTACTTC. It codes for CASSLDETGVFQETQYF.

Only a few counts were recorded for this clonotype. The CDR3 nucleotides read TGCGCCAGCAGCTTCTACAGGGGGCGAGGGGGGTCCCAAGAGACCCAGTACTTC. It encodes CASSFYRGRGGSQETQYF. The chain is built from TRBV5-1 and TRBJ2-5; TRBD1 agrees at 9 bases. This CDR3 comprises 18 residues. The J segment lost 1 base and the V segment lost 2 bases, leaving 12 bases of the junction unmatched. The germline V gene has CDR1 SGHRS and CDR2 YFSETQ.

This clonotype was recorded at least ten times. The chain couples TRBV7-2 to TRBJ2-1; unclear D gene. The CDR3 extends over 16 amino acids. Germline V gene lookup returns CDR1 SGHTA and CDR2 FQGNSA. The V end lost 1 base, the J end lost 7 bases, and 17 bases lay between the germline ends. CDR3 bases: TGTGCCAGCAGCTTAGTTGGGCCCCCAACAGCGAATGAGCAGTTCTTC. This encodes CASSLVGPPTANEQFF. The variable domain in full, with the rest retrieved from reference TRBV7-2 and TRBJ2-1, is GAGVSQSPSNKVTEKGKDVELRCDPISGHTALYWYRQSLGQGLEFLIYFQGNSAPDKSGLPSDRFSAERTGGSVSTLTIQRTQQEDSAVYLCASSLVGPPTANEQFFGPGTRLTVL.

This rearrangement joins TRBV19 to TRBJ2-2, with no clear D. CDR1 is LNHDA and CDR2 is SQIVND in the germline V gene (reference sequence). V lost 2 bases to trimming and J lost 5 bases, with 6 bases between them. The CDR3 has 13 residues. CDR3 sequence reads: CASSIRRTGELFF. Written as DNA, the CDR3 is TGTGCCAGTAGTATACGGCGGACCGGGGAGCTGTTTTTT.